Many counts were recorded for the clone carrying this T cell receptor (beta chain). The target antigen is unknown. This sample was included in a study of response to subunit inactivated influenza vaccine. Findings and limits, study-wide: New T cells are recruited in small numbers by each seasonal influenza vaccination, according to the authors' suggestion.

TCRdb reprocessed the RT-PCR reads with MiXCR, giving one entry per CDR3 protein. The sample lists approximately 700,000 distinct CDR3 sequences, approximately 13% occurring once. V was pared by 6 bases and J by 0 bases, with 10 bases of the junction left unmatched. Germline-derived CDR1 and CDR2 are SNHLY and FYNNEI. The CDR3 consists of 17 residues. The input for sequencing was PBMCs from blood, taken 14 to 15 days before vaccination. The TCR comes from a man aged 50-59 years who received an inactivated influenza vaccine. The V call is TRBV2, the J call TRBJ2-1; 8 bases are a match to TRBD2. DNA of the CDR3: TGTGCCAGCAGCGCCCCCGAGAGCGGGAGCTCCTACAATGAGCAGTTCTTC. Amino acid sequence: CASSAPESGSSYNEQFF.